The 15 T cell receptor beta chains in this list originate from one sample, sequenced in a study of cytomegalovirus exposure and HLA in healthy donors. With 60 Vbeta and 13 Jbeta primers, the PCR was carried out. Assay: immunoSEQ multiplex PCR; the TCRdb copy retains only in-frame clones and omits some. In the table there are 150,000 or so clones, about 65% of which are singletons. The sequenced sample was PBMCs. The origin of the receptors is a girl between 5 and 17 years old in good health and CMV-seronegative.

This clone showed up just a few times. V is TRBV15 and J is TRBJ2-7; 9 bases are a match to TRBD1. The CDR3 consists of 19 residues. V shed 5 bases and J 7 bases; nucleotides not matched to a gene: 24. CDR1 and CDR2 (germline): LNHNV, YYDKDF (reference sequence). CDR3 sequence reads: CATSGRTGDGPSVGLEQYF. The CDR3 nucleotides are TGTGCCACCAGCGGCAGGACAGGGGACGGCCCATCCGTAGGCTTGGAGCAGTACTTC.

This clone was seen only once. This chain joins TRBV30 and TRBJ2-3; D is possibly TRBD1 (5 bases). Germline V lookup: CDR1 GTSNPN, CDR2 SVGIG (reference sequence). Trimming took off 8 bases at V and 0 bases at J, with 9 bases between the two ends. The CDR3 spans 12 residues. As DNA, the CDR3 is TGTGCCCAGGGCACTAGCACAGATACGCAGTATTTT. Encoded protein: CAQGTSTDTQYF. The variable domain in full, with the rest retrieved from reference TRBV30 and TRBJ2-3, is SQTIHQWPATLVQPVGSPLSLECTVEGTSNPNLYWYRQAAGRGLQLLFYSVGIGQISSEVPQNLSASRPQDRQFILSSKKLLLSDSGFYLCAQGTSTDTQYFGPGTRLTVL.

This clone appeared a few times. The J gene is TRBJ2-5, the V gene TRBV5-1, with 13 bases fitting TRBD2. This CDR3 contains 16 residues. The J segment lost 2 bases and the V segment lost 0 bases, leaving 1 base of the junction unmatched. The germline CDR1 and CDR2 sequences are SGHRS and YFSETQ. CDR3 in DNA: TGCGCCAGCAGCTTGGTACTAGCGGGGGGGCAAGAGACCCAGTACTTC. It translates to CASSLVLAGGQETQYF.

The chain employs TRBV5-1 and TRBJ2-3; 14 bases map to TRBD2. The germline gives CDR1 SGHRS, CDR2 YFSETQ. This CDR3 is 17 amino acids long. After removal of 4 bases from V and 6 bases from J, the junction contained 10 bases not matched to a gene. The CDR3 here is CASSRTSGGRGGDTQYF. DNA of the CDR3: TGCGCCAGCAGCAGGACTAGCGGGGGGCGTGGTGGTGATACGCAGTATTTT.

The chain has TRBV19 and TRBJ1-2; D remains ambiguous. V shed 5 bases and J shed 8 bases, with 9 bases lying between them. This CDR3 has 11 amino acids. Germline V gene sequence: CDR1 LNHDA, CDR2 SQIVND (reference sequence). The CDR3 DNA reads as TGTGCCAGTAGTGGTCTTGAGGGCTACACCTTC. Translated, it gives CASSGLEGYTF. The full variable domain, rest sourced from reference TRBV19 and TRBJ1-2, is DGGITQSPKYLFRKEGQNVTLSCEQNLNHDAMYWYRQDPGQGLRLIYYSQIVNDFQKGDIAEGYSVSREKKESFPLTVTSAQKNPTAFYLCASSGLEGYTFGSGTRLTVV.

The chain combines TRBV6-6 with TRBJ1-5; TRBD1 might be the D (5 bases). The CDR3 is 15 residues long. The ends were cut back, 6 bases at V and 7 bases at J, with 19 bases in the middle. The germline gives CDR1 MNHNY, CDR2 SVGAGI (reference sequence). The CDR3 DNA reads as TGTGCCAGCAGCACCCTTGAAAAGGGGCGACAGCCCCAGCATTTT. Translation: CASSTLEKGRQPQHF.

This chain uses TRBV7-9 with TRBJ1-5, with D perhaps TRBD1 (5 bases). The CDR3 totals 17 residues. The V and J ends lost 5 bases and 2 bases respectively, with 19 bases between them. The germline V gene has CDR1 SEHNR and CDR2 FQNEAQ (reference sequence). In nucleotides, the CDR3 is TGTGCCAGCAGCCCTGGGGGGGTGGACGGGGGCAATCAGCCCCAGCATTTT. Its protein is CASSPGGVDGGNQPQHF.

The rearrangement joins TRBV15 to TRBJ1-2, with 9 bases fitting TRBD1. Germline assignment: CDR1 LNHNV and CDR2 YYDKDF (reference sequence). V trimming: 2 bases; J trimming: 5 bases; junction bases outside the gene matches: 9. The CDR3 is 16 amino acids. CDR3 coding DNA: TGTGCCACCAGCAGACCTGGACAGGGGATGGTGTATGGCTACACCTTC. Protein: CATSRPGQGMVYGYTF.

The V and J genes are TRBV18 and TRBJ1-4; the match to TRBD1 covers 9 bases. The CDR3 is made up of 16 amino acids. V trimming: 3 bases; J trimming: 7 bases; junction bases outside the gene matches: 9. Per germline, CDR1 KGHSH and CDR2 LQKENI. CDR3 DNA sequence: TGTGCCAGCTCACCTTCGAAACGGACAGGGGTTGAAAAACTGTTTTTT. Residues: CASSPSKRTGVEKLFF.

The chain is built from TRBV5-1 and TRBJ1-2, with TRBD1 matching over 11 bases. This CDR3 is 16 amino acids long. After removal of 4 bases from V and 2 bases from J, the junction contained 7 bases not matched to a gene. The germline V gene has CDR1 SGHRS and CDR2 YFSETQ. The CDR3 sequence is CASSGQGALPNYGYTF. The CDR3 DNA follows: TGCGCCAGCAGCGGACAGGGGGCGCTCCCAAACTATGGCTACACCTTC.

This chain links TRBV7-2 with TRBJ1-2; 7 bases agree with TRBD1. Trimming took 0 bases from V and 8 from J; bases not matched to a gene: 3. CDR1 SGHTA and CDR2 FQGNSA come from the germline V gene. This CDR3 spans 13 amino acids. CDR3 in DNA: TGTGCCAGCAGCTTAGCGCAAGGGGGCGGCTACACCTTC. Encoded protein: CASSLAQGGGYTF.

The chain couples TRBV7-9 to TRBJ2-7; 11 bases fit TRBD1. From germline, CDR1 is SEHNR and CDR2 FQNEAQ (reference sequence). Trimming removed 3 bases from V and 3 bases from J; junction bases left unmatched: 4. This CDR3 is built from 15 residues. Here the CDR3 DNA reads TGTGCCAGCAGCTTCTCCGGGACAGGGGGCTACGAGCAGTACTTC. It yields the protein CASSFSGTGGYEQYF.

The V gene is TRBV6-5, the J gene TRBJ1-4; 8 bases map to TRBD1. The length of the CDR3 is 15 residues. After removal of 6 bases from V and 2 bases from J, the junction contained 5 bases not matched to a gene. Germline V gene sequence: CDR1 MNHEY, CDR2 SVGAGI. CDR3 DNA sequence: TGTGCCAGCAGCCCAACAGGGGGGACTAATGAAAAACTGTTTTTT. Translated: CASSPTGGTNEKLFF.

CDR3 in DNA: TGTGCCAGCAGCCCGCGGACAGGGAATAATTCACCCCTCCACTTT. Protein sequence: CASSPRTGNNSPLHF. The chain couples TRBV7-2 to TRBJ1-6, with 8 bases matching TRBD1. Germline V gene lookup returns CDR1 SGHTA and CDR2 FQGNSA. There are 15 residues in the CDR3. The junction had 5 bases not matched to a gene; V was cut back by 5 bases and J by 5 bases.

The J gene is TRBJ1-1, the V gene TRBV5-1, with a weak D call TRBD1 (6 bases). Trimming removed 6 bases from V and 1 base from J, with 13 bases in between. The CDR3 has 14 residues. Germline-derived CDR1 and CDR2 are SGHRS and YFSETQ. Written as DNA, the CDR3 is TGCGCCAGCAACTTAGAACAGGGGAACACTGAAGCTTTCTTT. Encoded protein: CASNLEQGNTEAFF.